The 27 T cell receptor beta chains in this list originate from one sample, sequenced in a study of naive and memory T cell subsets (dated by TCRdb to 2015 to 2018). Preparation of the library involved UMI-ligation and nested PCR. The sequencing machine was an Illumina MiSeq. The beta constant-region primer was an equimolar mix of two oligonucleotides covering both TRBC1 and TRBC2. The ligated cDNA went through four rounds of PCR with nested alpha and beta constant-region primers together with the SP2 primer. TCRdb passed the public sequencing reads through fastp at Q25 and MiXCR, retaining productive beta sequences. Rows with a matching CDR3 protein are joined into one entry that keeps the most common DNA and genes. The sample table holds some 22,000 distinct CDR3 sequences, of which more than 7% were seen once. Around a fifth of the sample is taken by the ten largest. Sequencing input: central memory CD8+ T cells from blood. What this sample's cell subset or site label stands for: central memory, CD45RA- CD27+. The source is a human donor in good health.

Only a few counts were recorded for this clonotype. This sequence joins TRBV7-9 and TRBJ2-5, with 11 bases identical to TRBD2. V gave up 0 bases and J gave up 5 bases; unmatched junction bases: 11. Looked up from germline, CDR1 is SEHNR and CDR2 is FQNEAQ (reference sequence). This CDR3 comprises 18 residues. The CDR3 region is CASSLAWASGRTLETQYF. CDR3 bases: TGTGCCAGCAGCTTAGCCTGGGCTAGCGGGAGGACTTTGGAGACCCAGTACTTC. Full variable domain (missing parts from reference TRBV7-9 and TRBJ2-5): DTGVSQNPRHKITKRGQNVTFRCDPISEHNRLYWYRQTLGQGPEFLTYFQNEAQLEKSRLLSDRFSAERPKGSFSTLEIQRTEQGDSAMYLCASSLAWASGRTLETQYFGPGTRLLVL.

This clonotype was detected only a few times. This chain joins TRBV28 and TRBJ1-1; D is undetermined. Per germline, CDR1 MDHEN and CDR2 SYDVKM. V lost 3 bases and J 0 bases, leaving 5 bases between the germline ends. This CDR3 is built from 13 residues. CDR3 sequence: CASSFSMNTEAFF. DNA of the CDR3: TGTGCCAGCAGTTTCTCAATGAACACTGAAGCTTTCTTT.

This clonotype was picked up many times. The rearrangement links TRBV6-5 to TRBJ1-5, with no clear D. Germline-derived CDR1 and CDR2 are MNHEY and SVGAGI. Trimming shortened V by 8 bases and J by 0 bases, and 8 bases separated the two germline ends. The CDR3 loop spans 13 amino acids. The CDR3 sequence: CASGLSSNQPQHF. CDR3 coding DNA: TGTGCCAGCGGCCTCTCTAGCAATCAGCCCCAGCATTTT.

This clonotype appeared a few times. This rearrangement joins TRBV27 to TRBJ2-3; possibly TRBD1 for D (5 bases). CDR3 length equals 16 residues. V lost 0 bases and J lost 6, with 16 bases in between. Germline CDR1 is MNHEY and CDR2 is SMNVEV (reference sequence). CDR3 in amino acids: CASSLSIARVGDTQYF. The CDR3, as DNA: TGTGCCAGCAGTTTATCGATAGCCAGGGTAGGCGATACGCAGTATTTT.

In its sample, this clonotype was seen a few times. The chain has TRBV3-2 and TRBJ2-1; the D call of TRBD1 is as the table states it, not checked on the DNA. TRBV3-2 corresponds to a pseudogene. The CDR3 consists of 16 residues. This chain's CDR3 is CASSQGDRGRDNEQFF. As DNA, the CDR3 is TGTGCCAGCAGCCAAGGGGACAGGGGTCGGGACAATGAGCAGTTCTTC.

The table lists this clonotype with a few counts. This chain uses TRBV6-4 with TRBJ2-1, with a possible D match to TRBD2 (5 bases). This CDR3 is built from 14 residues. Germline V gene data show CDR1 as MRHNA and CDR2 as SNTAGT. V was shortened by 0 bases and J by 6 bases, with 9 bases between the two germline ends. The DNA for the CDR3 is TGTGCCAGCAGTGACTCGAGGGATAGCAATGAGCAGTTCTTC. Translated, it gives CASSDSRDSNEQFF.

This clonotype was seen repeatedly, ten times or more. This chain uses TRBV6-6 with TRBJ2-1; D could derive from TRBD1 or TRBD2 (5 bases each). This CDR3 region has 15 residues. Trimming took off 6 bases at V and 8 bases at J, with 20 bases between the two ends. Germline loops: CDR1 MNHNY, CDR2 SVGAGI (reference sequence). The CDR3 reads CASSHRLGGEDEQFF. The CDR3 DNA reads TGTGCCAGCAGCCACCGTCTTGGGGGAGAGGATGAGCAGTTCTTC.

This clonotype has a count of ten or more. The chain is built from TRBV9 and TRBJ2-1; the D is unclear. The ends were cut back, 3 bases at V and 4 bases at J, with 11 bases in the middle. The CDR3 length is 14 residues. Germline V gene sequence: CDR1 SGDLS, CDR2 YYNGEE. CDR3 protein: CASSASLAYNEQFF. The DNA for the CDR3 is TGTGCCAGCAGCGCTTCATTAGCTTACAATGAGCAGTTCTTC.

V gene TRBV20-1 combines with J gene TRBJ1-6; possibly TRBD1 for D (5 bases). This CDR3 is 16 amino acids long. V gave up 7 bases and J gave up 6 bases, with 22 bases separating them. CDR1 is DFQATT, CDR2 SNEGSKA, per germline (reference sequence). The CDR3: CSVHAQGTAGNSPLHF. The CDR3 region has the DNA TGCAGTGTTCACGCCCAGGGTACCGCGGGTAATTCACCCCTCCACTTT.

The CDR3: CAIRAGESYEQYF. The CDR3 DNA reads TGTGCCATCAGGGCAGGAGAGTCCTACGAGCAGTACTTC. The chain uses TRBV10-3 and TRBJ2-7, with unresolved D. The CDR3 has 13 residues. Germline assignment: CDR1 ENHRY and CDR2 SYGVKD. The V and J ends lost 6 bases and 1 base respectively, with 10 bases between them.

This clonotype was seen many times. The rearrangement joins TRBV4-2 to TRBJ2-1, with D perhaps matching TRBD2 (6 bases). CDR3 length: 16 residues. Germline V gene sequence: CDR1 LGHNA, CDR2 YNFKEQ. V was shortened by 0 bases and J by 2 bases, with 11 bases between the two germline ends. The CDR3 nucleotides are TGTGCCAGCAGCCAAGATCCTCGGGGGACCTACAATGAGCAGTTCTTC. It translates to CASSQDPRGTYNEQFF.

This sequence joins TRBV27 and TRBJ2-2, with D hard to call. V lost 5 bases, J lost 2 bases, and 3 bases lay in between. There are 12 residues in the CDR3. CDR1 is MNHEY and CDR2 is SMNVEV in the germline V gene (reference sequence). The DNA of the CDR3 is TGTGCCAGCAGTCATAACACCGGGGAGCTGTTTTTT. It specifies CASSHNTGELFF.

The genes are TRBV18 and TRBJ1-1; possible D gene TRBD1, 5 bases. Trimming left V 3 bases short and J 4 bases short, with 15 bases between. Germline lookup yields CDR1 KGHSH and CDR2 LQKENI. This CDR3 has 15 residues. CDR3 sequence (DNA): TGTGCCAGCTCACCCTTCCCAGGGCTGGGCACTGAAGCTTTCTTT. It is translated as CASSPFPGLGTEAFF.

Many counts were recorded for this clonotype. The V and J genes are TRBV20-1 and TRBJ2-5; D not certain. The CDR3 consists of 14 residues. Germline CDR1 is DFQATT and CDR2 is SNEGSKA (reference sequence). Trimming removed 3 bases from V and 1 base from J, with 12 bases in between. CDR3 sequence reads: CSARSERVQETQYF. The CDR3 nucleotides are TGCAGTGCTAGGTCGGAACGCGTCCAAGAGACCCAGTACTTC.

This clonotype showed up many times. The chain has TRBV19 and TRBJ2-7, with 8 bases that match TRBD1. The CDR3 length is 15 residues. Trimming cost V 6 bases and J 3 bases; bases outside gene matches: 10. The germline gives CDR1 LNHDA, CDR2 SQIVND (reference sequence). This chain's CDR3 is CASSLPGQDYYEQYF. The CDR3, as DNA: TGTGCCAGTAGCCTTCCGGGACAGGATTACTACGAGCAGTACTTC.

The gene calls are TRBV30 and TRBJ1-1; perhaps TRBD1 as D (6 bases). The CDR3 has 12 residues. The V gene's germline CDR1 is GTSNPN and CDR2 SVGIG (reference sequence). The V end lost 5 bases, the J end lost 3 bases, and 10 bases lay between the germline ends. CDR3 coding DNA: TGTGCCTGGGAAGAGGGGGACACTGAAGCTTTCTTT. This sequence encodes CAWEEGDTEAFF.

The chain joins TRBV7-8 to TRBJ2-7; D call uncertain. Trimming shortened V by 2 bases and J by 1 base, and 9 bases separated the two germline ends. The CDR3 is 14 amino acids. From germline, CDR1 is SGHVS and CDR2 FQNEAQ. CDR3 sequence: CASSLPQASYEQYF. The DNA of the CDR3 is TGTGCCAGCAGCTTACCCCAGGCTTCCTACGAGCAGTACTTC.

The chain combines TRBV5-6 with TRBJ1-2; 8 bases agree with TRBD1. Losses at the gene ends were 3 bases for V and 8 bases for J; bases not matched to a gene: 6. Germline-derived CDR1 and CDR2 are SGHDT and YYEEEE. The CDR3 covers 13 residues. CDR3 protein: CASSYGQGRGYTF. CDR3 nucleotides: TGTGCCAGCAGCTACGGACAGGGACGGGGCTACACCTTC.

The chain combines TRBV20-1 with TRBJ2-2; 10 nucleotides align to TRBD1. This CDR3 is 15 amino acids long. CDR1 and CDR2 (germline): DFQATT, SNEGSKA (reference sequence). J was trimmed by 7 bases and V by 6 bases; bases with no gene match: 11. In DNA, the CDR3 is TGCAGTGCCCCGACCGGACAGGGGGAAATCGGGGAGCTGTTTTTT. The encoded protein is CSAPTGQGEIGELFF.

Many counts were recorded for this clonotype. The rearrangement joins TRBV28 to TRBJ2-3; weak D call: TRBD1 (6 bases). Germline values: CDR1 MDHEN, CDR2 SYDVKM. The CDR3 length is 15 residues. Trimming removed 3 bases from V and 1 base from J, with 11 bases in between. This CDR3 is CASSFQGIGTDTQYF. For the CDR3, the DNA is TGTGCCAGCAGTTTTCAGGGGATAGGCACAGATACGCAGTATTTT. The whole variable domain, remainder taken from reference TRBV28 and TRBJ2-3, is DVKVTQSSRYLVKRTGEKVFLECVQDMDHENMFWYRQDPGLGLRLIYFSYDVKMKEKGDIPEGYSVSREKKERFSLILESASTNQTSMYLCASSFQGIGTDTQYFGPGTRLTVL.

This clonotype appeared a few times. The DNA for the CDR3 is TGCAGTGCTAGAGATCTGCAGCGGGAGACCTACGAGCAGTACTTC. As protein: CSARDLQRETYEQYF. This sequence joins TRBV20-1 and TRBJ2-7, with 8 bases lining up with TRBD2. The CDR3 consists of 15 residues. Germline lookup yields CDR1 DFQATT and CDR2 SNEGSKA (reference sequence). Germline trimming cut 0 bases from V and 2 bases from J; bases unmatched to any gene: 6.

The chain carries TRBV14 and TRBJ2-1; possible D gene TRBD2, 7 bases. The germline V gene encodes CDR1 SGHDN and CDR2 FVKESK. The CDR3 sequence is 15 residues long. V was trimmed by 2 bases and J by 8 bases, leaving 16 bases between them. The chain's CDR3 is CASSQKRSGGHEQFF. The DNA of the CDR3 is TGTGCCAGCAGCCAAAAGCGTTCGGGGGGCCATGAGCAGTTCTTC.

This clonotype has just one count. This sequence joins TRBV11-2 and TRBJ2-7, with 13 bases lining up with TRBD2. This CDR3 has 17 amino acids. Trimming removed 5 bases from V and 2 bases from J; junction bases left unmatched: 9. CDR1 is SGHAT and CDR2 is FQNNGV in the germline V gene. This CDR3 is CASSQRLAGGLPYEQYF. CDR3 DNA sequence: TGTGCCAGCAGCCAGAGACTAGCGGGAGGCCTTCCCTACGAGCAGTACTTC.

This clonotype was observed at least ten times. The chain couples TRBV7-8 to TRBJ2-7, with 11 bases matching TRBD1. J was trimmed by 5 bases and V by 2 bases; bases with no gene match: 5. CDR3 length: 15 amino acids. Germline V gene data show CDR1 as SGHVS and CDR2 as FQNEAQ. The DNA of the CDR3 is TGTGCCAGCAGCTTACGGGACAGGGGGTGGGACGAGCAGTACTTC. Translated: CASSLRDRGWDEQYF.

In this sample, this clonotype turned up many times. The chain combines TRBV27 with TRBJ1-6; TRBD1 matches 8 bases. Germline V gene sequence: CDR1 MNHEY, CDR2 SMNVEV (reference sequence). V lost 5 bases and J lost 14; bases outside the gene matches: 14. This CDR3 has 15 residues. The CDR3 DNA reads TGTGCCAGCAGTCGGATCTCGACAGGGGTATCGACCCTCCACTTT. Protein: CASSRISTGVSTLHF.

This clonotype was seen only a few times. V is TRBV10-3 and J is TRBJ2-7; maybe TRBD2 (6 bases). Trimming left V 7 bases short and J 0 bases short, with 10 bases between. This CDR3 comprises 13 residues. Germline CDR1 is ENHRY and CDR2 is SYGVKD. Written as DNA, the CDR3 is TGTGCCATCAACCAGGGACTCTCCTACGAGCAGTACTTC. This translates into CAINQGLSYEQYF.

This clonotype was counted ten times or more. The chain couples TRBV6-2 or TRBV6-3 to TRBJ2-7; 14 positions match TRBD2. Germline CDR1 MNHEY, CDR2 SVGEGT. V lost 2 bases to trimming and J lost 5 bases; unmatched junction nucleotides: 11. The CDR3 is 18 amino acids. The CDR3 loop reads CASSYETSGRASRDEQYF. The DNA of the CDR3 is TGTGCCAGCAGTTACGAGACTAGCGGGAGGGCCTCGAGGGACGAGCAGTACTTC.